What follows are 17 T cell receptor beta chains derived from one specimen sequenced in a study of siplizumab effects on memory and regulatory T cells. Clones were read by immunoSEQ multiplex PCR, and TCRdb kept only the in-frame ones, dropping some. This table has 110,000 or so clones, roughly 93% appearing once. Sequenced sample: non-Treg CD4+ T cells sorted from blood. These receptors were collected from a human donor in good health.

This rearrangement joins TRBV5-4 to TRBJ2-3, with no clear D. V gave up 2 bases and J gave up 4 bases, with 11 bases separating them. The CDR3 extends over 14 amino acids. The germline CDR1 and CDR2 sequences are SGHNT and YYREEE (reference sequence). CDR3 bases: TGTGCCAGCAGCTTTAAGGGTTCGGCAGATACGCAGTATTTT. It codes for CASSFKGSADTQYF.

The chain carries TRBV5-1 and TRBJ1-1; 9 bases line up with TRBD1. The germline CDR1 and CDR2 sequences are SGHRS and YFSETQ. The length of the CDR3 is 16 residues. V gave up 3 bases and J gave up 3 bases; unmatched junction bases: 9. The CDR3 is CASSWGQGSFDTEAFF. The CDR3 nucleotides are TGCGCCAGCAGCTGGGGACAGGGTAGTTTCGACACTGAAGCTTTCTTT.

There are a few counts of this clone. This sequence joins TRBV6-5 and TRBJ1-2; D gene uncertain. The CDR3 is 12 residues long. Germline V CDR1 and CDR2: MNHEY, SVGAGI. Trimming took off 6 bases at V and 4 bases at J, with 9 bases between the two ends. The CDR3 bases are TGTGCCAGCAGCTCGATGGCCTATGGCTACACCTTC. Protein sequence: CASSSMAYGYTF.

V is TRBV12-5 and J is TRBJ1-1; 7 positions agree with TRBD1. Unmatched junction bases numbered 12, after V lost 2 bases and J lost 0 bases. The CDR3 extends over 18 amino acids. Germline V gene data show CDR1 as LGHNT and CDR2 as FRNRAP. The CDR3 coding sequence is TGTGCTAGTGGTTTGCCACGAGCGGGACAGTTCTTGAACACTGAAGCTTTCTTT. This translates into CASGLPRAGQFLNTEAFF.

V usage is TRBV19 and J usage is TRBJ2-5; TRBD2 aligns across 9 bases. Per germline, CDR1 LNHDA and CDR2 SQIVND (reference sequence). The V and J ends lost 4 bases and 4 bases, in that order; junction bases with no gene match: 4. CDR3 length: 14 residues. CDR3 sequence reads: CASSKGGGVETQYF. The CDR3 DNA is TGTGCCAGTAGTAAGGGCGGGGGGGTAGAGACCCAGTACTTC.

This sequence joins TRBV18 and TRBJ1-6; D is unclear. V was trimmed by 3 bases and J by 0 bases, leaving 6 bases between them. Germline CDR1 reads KGHSH; CDR2 reads LQKENI. CDR3 length equals 15 residues. Here the CDR3 reads CASSPSSSYNSPLHF. The DNA of the CDR3 is TGTGCCAGCTCACCGAGTAGCTCCTATAATTCACCCCTCCACTTT.

The rearrangement joins TRBV19 to TRBJ1-5, with a possible D match to TRBD1 (5 bases). The CDR3 is 15 amino acids. V lost 8 bases to trimming and J lost 1 base, with 15 bases between them. Per the germline V gene, CDR1 is LNHDA and CDR2 is SQIVND (reference sequence). The CDR3 reads CASHGGGRSNQPQHF. CDR3 in DNA: TGTGCCAGTCATGGGGGGGGTAGGAGCAATCAGCCCCAGCATTTT.

The J gene is TRBJ1-5, the V gene TRBV14; D remains ambiguous. Germline values: CDR1 SGHDN, CDR2 FVKESK. V lost 4 bases and J 9 bases, leaving 13 bases between the germline ends. This CDR3 region has 13 residues. The CDR3 sequence: CASSPFRDGPQHF. Written as DNA, the CDR3 is TGTGCCAGCAGCCCCTTTCGCGATGGGCCCCAGCATTTT.

V gene TRBV7-2 combines with J gene TRBJ1-2; D ambiguous. The germline V gene encodes CDR1 SGHTA and CDR2 FQGNSA. Trimming removed 5 bases at V and 1 base at J, with 8 bases between. This CDR3 is built from 13 residues. The CDR3 DNA is TGTGCCAGCAGCGAGGTCGGTAACTATGGCTACACCTTC. Its protein product is CASSEVGNYGYTF.

This chain uses TRBV28 with TRBJ1-5; the match to TRBD1 covers 10 bases. The CDR3 is made up of 16 amino acids. Germline V gene data show CDR1 as MDHEN and CDR2 as SYDVKM. V dropped 4 bases and J dropped 2; count of bases not matched to a gene: 5. CDR3 bases: TGTGCCAGCAGTTACAGGACAGGGGGGGGCAATCAGCCCCAGCATTTT. This codes for CASSYRTGGGNQPQHF.

The rearrangement links TRBV30 to TRBJ2-3; 8 nucleotides line up with TRBD1. Looked up from germline, CDR1 is GTSNPN and CDR2 is SVGIG (reference sequence). V lost 2 bases to trimming and J lost 2 bases; unmatched junction nucleotides: 6. The CDR3 consists of 15 residues. CDR3 bases: TGTGCCTGGAGTCCCAGACAGGGGCTCACAGATACGCAGTATTTT. Translating it yields CAWSPRQGLTDTQYF.

This chain links TRBV7-2 with TRBJ2-1; no definite D call. CDR3 length equals 11 residues. V lost 5 bases to trimming and J lost 9 bases, with 8 bases between them. Germline V gene data show CDR1 as SGHTA and CDR2 as FQGNSA. The CDR3 DNA sequence: TGTGCCAGCAGCGCCTATGGTGAGCAGTTCTTC. Residues: CASSAYGEQFF.

The rearrangement uses TRBV4-3 and TRBJ1-2, with TRBD1 identical over 11 bases. Trimming cost V 1 base and J 8 bases; bases outside gene matches: 6. CDR3 size: 15 residues. Germline V gene data show CDR1 as LGHNA and CDR2 as YSLEER. The CDR3: CASSQGLGQGGGYTF. CDR3 bases: TGCGCCAGCAGCCAAGGCTTGGGACAGGGGGGCGGCTACACCTTC.

The chain uses TRBV7-6 and TRBJ1-1; D is perhaps TRBD1 (6 bases). Germline CDR1 reads SGHVS; CDR2 reads FNYEAQ. This CDR3 has 17 residues. Deletions cut 1 base from V and 0 bases from J, with 15 bases between. The CDR3 reads CASSLGGTGWMNTEAFF. The DNA of the CDR3 is TGTGCCAGCAGCTTAGGGGGTACAGGGTGGATGAACACTGAAGCTTTCTTT.

In this sample, this clone turned up a few times. J is TRBJ1-1 and V is TRBV19; a weak D match, TRBD1 (5 bases). The CDR3 contains 13 residues. Germline V gives CDR1 LNHDA, CDR2 SQIVND (reference sequence). V was trimmed by 10 bases and J by 8 bases, leaving 20 bases between them. CDR3 in DNA: TGTGCCATTAGCAAATCTTCAGGGCTAGAAGCTTTCTTT. It yields the protein CAISKSSGLEAFF.

The chain combines TRBV6-5 with TRBJ1-6; a possible D gene is TRBD1 (5 bases). Looked up from germline, CDR1 is MNHEY and CDR2 is SVGAGI. Trimming took off 2 bases at V and 9 bases at J, with 11 bases between the two ends. The CDR3 has 14 amino acids. DNA for the CDR3: TGTGCCAGCAGTTACGGGGGGTCAGGTTCACCCCTCCACTTT. Protein: CASSYGGSGSPLHF.

The V call is TRBV5-1, the J call TRBJ1-2; the D gene is possibly TRBD1 (5 bases). This CDR3 contains 14 residues. CDR1 is SGHRS, CDR2 YFSETQ, per germline. Trimming took off 1 base at V and 4 bases at J, with 11 bases between the two ends. The CDR3 bases are TGCGCCAGCAGCTTGTACGGGGCCTCCTATGGCTACACCTTC. Encoded protein: CASSLYGASYGYTF.